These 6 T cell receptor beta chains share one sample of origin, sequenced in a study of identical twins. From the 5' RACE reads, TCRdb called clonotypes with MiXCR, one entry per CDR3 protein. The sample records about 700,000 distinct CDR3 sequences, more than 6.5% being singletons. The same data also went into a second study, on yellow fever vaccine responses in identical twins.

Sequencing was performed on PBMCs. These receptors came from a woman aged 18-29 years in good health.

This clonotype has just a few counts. CDR3 sequence (DNA): TGTGCCAGCAGTCATAGCGGATCGCAAGAGACCCAGTACTTC. Residues: CASSHSGSQETQYF. The J gene is TRBJ2-5, the V gene TRBV7-8; the D gene is possibly TRBD2 (6 bases). The ends were cut back, 6 bases at V and 2 bases at J, with 13 bases in the middle. Germline values: CDR1 SGHVS, CDR2 FQNEAQ. The CDR3 covers 14 residues. Variable domain in full (rest from reference TRBV7-8 and TRBJ2-5): GAGVSQSPRYKVAKRGQDVALRCDPISGHVSLFWYQQALGQGPEFLTYFQNEAQLDKSGLPSDRFFAERPEGSVSTLKIQRTQQEDSAVYLCASSHSGSQETQYFGPGTRLLVL.

CDR3 in amino acids: CASSTRLGAGAYNEQFF. DNA of the CDR3: TGCGCCAGCAGCACCAGACTCGGAGCGGGAGCCTACAATGAGCAGTTCTTC. The chain couples TRBV5-1 to TRBJ2-1, with 8 bases lining up with TRBD2. The germline V gene encodes CDR1 SGHRS and CDR2 YFSETQ. Unmatched junction bases numbered 11, after V lost 4 bases and J lost 2 bases. The CDR3 totals 17 residues.

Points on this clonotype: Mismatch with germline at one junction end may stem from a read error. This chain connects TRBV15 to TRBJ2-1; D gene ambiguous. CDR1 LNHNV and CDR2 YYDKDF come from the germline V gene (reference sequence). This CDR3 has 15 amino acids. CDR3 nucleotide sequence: TGTGCCACCAGCCGAGACCGGGTGTCCAACAATGAGCAGTTCTTC. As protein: CATSRDRVSNNEQFF.

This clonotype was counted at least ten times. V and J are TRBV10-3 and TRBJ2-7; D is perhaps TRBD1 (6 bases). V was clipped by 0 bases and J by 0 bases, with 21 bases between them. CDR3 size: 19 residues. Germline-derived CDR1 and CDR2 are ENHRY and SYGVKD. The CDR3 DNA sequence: TGTGCCATCAGTGAGTCTCAGGGGATGATCCCTTGGGGCTCCTACGAGCAGTACTTC. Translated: CAISESQGMIPWGSYEQYF.

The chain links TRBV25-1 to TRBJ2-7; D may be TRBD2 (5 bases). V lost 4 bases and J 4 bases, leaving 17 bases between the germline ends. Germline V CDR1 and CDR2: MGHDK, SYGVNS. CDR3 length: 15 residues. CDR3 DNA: TGTGCCAGCAGTGCCCAGGCGTGGGAGCGGTACGAGCAGTACTTC. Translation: CASSAQAWERYEQYF.

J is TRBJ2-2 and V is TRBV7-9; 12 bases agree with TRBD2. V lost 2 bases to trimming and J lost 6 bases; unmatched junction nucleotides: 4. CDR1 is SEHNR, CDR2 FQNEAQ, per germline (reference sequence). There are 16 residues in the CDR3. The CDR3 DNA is TGTGCCAGCAGCTTACTAGCGGGAGGGCCCGCCGGGGAGCTGTTTTTT. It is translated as CASSLLAGGPAGELFF.